These 6 T cell receptor beta chains were all obtained from the same sample, sequenced in a study of CD8 T cell repertoires and HIV-1 epitope variants (dated by TCRdb to the early 2020s). Libraries were prepared through the immunoSEQ multiplex PCR assay. TCRdb retrieved this table from immuneACCESS and kept in-frame rearrangements only. Not all clones are present; in checked studies, unresolved V genes account for under half, and no reason is known for the remainder. The sample data list a few thousand clones, and around 62% of these were observed just once. The biggest ten clones account for roughly 45% of the sample. Antigens for these TCRs are unknown. The source material was cultured CD8+ T cells derived from PBMCs. These receptors came from a male donor with HIV.

The chain carries TRBV4-3 and TRBJ2-1; the match to TRBD2 covers 9 bases. Germline assignment: CDR1 LGHNA and CDR2 YSLEER. The CDR3 runs to 16 residues. The junction had 3 bases not matched to a gene; V was cut back by 0 bases and J by 3 bases. This CDR3 reads CASSQEAGGGYNEQFF. The CDR3 region has the DNA TGCGCCAGCAGCCAAGAGGCGGGGGGGGGCTACAATGAGCAGTTCTTC.

The CDR3 is CASTPGQGVQTQYF. The CDR3 nucleotides read TGTGCCAGTACCCCGGGACAGGGGGTGCAGACCCAGTACTTC. The chain employs TRBV19 and TRBJ2-5, with 11 bases identical to TRBD1. In germline, CDR1 is LNHDA, CDR2 SQIVND (reference sequence). The V segment lost 7 bases and the J segment 6 bases; nucleotides outside the gene matches: 7. The CDR3 extends over 14 amino acids.

The rearrangement joins TRBV6-5 to TRBJ1-5; D is ambiguous. V lost 6 bases, J lost 4 bases, and 10 bases lay in between. Germline lookup yields CDR1 MNHEY and CDR2 SVGAGI. The CDR3 runs to 13 residues. CDR3 protein: CASSQTANQPQHF. Written as DNA, the CDR3 is TGTGCCAGCAGCCAGACTGCAAATCAGCCCCAGCATTTT.

Concerning this clone itself: This sample also contains other DNA sequences that code for the same CDR3. The V call is TRBV27, the J call TRBJ1-1; D ambiguous. The CDR3 covers 13 residues. Germline V gene data show CDR1 as MNHEY and CDR2 as SMNVEV (reference sequence). Trimming pared 2 bases from V and 1 base from J, leaving 5 bases between. CDR3 in amino acids: CASSLGPNTEAFF. The CDR3 bases are TGTGCCAGCAGTTTAGGGCCGAACACTGAAGCTTTCTTT.

V and J are TRBV19 and TRBJ1-2; possible D gene TRBD1, 5 bases. V gave up 6 bases and J gave up 2 bases, with 13 bases separating them. CDR3 size: 14 residues. Germline V gives CDR1 LNHDA, CDR2 SQIVND (reference sequence). The CDR3, as DNA: TGTGCCAGTAGCCCCAGGGCATACAACTATGGCTACACCTTC. Its protein is CASSPRAYNYGYTF. Full variable domain (remainder filled in from reference TRBV19 and TRBJ1-2): DGGITQSPKYLFRKEGQNVTLSCEQNLNHDAMYWYRQDPGQGLRLIYYSQIVNDFQKGDIAEGYSVSREKKESFPLTVTSAQKNPTAFYLCASSPRAYNYGYTFGSGTRLTVV.

The rearrangement joins TRBV5-8 to TRBJ1-2; no clear D gene. V lost 1 base and J lost 2, with 6 bases in between. The germline V gene has CDR1 SGHTS and CDR2 YDEGEE. The CDR3 is 13 residues long. Here the CDR3 reads CASSLLNNYGYTF. CDR3 nucleotides: TGTGCCAGCAGCTTGCTAAACAACTATGGCTACACCTTC.